This TCR beta chain was recorded in a study of vaccination and CD4 T cells after COVID-19. Whole-study context: The convalescents comprised six males and four females, two of them Hispanic. Those taking part got two shots of either the BNT162b2 or the mRNA-1273 vaccine. Overall study findings and caveats: Convalescent participants were relatively few, and none had early post-infection timepoints studied.

Remarks on this clonotype: Its antigen is not identified.

Documented treatment: roughly 10-day PBMC culture with coronavirus spike peptide pools or control peptides (ViraFEST assay). The PCR-positive dates, March through December 2020, came before the US Alpha, Beta and Delta variants. Germline V gene data show CDR1 as SGHVS and CDR2 as FQNEAQ. There are 14 residues in the CDR3. The V gene lost 5 bases and the J gene lost 5 bases, with 10 bases spanning the gap. The Oncomine TCR Beta short-read assay sequenced DNA from cultured CD4+ T cells. MiXCR, applied by TCRdb to the PCR reads, yields one record per CDR3 protein. The data contain about 16,000 distinct CDR3 sequences, about 46% of them singletons.

The chain combines TRBV7-8 with TRBJ1-6; D call uncertain. Input material: CD4+ T cells from blood, cultured in vitro. This sequence was found in a human donor who had recovered from COVID-19. The CDR3 here is CASSHTRDNSPLHF. For the CDR3, the DNA is TGTGCCAGCAGCCACACCCGGGATAATTCACCCCTCCACTTT.